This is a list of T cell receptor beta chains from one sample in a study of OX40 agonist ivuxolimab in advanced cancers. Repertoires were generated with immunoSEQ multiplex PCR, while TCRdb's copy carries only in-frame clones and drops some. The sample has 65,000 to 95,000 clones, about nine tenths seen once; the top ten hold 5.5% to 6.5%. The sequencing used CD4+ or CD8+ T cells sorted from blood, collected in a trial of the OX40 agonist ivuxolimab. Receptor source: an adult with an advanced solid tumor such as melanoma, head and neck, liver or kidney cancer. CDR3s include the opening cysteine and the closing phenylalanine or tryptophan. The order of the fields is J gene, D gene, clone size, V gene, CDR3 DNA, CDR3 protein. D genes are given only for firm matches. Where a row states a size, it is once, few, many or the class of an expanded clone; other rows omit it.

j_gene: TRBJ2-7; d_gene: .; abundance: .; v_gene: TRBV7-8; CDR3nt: TGTGCCAGCAGCCCCCGAGCAACTCCCTACGAGCAGTACTTC; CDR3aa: CASSPRATPYEQYF
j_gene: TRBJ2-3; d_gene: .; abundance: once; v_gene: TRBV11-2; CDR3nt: TGTGCCAGCAGCTTATTATTGGTTGGGGAGGCCAAAACGAATACGCAGTATTTT; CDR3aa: CASSLLLVGEAKTNTQYF
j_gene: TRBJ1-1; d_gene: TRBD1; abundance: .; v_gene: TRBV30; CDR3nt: TGTGCCTATCGACAGGGGACTGTCCCTGAAGCTTTCTTT; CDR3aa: CAYRQGTVPEAFF
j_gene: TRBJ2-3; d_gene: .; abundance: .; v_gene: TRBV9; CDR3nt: TGTGCCAGCAGCGTAGACCCGGGACAAGGGACCTTGGATACGCAGTATTTT; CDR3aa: CASSVDPGQGTLDTQYF
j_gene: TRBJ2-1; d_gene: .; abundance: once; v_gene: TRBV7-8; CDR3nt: TGTGCCAGCAGCTTAGCGCATGAGCAGTTCTTC; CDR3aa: CASSLAHEQFF
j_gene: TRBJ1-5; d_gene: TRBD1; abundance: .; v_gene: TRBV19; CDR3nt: TGTGCCAGTAGTATTCGGACAGGGGATCAGCCCCAGCATTTT; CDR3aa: CASSIRTGDQPQHF
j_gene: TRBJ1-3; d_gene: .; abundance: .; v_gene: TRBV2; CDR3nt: TGTGCCAGCAGTATTAGGGCGTCAGGGACTGGAAACACCATATATTTT; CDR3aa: CASSIRASGTGNTIYF
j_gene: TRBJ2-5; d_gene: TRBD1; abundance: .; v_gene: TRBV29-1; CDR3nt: TGCAGCGTTTGGACAGGGGGGGAGACCCAGTACTTC; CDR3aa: CSVWTGGETQYF
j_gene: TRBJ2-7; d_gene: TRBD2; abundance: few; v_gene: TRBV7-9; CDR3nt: TGTGCCAGCAGCTCTCTGGAGCGTGCCGGGAGGAACGAGCAGTACTTC; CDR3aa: CASSSLERAGRNEQYF
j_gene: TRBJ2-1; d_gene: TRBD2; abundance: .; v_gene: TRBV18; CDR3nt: TGTGCCAGCTCACCACAGTCGGGAGGCACCTACAATGAGCAGTTCTTC; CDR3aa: CASSPQSGGTYNEQFF
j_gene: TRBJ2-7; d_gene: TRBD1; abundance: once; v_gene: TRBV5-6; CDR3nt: TGTGCCAGCAGGCTTGAGGGACAGGGTCTCTACGAGCAGTACTTC; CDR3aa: CASRLEGQGLYEQYF
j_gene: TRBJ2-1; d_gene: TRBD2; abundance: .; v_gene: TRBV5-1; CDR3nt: TGCGCCAGTCGATCGGGACTAGCGGGCAATGAGCAGTTCTTC; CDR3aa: CASRSGLAGNEQFF
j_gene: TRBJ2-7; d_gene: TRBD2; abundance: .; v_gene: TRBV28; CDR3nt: TGTGCCAGCAGCAGCGGGACCGAGCAGTACTTC; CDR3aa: CASSSGTEQYF
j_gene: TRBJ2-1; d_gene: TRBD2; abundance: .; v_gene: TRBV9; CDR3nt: TGTGCCAGCAGCACCGGGACTAGCGGGGGGTCCTACAATGAGCAGTTCTTC; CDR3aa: CASSTGTSGGSYNEQFF
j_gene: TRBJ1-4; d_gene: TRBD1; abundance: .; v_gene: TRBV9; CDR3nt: TGTGCCAGCAGCCGAGAAGGGACAGGGCCCGAAAAACTGTTTTTT; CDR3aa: CASSREGTGPEKLFF
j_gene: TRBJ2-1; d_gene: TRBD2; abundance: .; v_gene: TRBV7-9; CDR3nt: TGTGCCAGCAGCTTCCCTAGCGGGAGTTACAATGAGCAGTTCTTC; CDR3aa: CASSFPSGSYNEQFF
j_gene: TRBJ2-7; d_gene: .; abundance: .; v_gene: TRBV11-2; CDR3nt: TGTGCCAGCAGCTCCCGGACCGGGGGAGAGCAGTACTTC; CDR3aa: CASSSRTGGEQYF
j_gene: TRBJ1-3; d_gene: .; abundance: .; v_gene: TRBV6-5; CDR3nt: TGTGCCAGCATTGCAGGAACTGGAAACACCATATATTTT; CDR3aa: CASIAGTGNTIYF
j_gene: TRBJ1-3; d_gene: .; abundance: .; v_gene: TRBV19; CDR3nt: TGTGCCAGCATGTCTCTCTCTGGAAACACCATATATTTT; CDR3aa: CASMSLSGNTIYF
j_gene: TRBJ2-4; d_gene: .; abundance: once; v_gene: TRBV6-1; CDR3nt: TGTGCCAGCAGTGAGTTTAGGGGCTTAAACATTCAGTACTTC; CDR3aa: CASSEFRGLNIQYF
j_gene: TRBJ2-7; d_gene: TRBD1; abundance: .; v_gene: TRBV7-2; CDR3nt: TGTGCCAGCAGCTTAGACCAGGGGGTACTCGAGCAGTACTTC; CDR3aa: CASSLDQGVLEQYF
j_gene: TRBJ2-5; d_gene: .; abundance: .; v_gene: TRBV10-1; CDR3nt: TGCGCCAGCAGTGATCCGGGGCGGGAGACCCAGTACTTC; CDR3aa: CASSDPGRETQYF
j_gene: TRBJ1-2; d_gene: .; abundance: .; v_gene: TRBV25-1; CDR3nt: TGTGCCAGCAGTGTCAACCCAAACTATGGCTACACCTTC; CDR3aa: CASSVNPNYGYTF
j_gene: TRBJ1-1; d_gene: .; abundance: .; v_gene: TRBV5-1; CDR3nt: TGCGCCAGCAGCTTGGAGGTGGGGGATAGAATGAACACTGAAGCTTTCTTT; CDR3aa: CASSLEVGDRMNTEAFF
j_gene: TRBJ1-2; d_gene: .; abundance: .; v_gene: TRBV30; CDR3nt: TGTGCCTCCTCAGGTCCGGGCAGAGTTTCTGGCTACACCTTC; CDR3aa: CASSGPGRVSGYTF
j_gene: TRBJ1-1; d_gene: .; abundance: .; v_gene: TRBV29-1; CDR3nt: TGCAGCGTTGGGGGTGTCGGCACTGAAGCTTTCTTT; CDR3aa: CSVGGVGTEAFF
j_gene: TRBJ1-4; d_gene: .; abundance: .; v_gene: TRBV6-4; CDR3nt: TGTGCCAGCAGGGCACAGGGCAGCGAAAAACTGTTTTTT; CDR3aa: CASRAQGSEKLFF
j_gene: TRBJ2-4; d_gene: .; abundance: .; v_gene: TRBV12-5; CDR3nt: TGTGCTAGTGGTTTCCCCCCCACAGGCAAAAACATTCAGTACTTC; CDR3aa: CASGFPPTGKNIQYF
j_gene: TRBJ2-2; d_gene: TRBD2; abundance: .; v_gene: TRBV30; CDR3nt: TGTGCCTGGAGCGGGGCCAGCGGGAGCTGGGGAACCGGGGAGCTGTTTTTT; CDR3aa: CAWSGASGSWGTGELFF
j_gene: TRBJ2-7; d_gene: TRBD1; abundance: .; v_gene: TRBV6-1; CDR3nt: TGTGCCAGCTCCGGCCGGGACAGGAGCTCCTACGAGCAGTACTTC; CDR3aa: CASSGRDRSSYEQYF
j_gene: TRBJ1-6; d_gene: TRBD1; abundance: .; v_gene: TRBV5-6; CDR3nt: TGTGCCAGCAGCCCGCGGGCGGGACAGCTTAGTTCACCCCTCCACTTT; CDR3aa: CASSPRAGQLSSPLHF
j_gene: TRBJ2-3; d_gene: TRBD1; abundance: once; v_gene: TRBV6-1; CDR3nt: TGTGCCAGCAGACTACAGGGGGCGTTTGATACGCAGTATTTT; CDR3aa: CASRLQGAFDTQYF
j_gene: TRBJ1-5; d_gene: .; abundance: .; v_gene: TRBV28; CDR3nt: TGTGCCAGCAGTCTTCGACTCTTTTGGACTAGCAATCAGCCCCAGCATTTT; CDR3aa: CASSLRLFWTSNQPQHF
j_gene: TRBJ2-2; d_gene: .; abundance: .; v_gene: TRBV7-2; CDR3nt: TGTGCCAGCAGCTCCGTGACCCCCTTAGGACCCGGGGAGCTGTTTTTT; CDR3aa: CASSSVTPLGPGELFF
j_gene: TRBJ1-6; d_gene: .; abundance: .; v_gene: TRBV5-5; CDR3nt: TGTGCCAGCAGCTTTGAGACGTCACCCCTCCACTTT; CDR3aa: CASSFETSPLHF
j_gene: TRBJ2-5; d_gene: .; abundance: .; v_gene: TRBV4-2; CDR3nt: TGTGCCAGCAGCCAAGATCGGGAGAGGAGGGAGACCCAGTACTTC; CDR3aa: CASSQDRERRETQYF
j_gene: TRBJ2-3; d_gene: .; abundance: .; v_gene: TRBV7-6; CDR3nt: TGTGCCAGCAGCCTACAGGGTTCGACGGATACGCAGTATTTT; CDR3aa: CASSLQGSTDTQYF
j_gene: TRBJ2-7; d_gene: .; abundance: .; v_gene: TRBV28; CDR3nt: TGTGCCACCCTCGGAGGGCGCGCCTACGAGCAGTACTTC; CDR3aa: CATLGGRAYEQYF
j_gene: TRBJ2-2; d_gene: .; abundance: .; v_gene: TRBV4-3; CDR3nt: TGCGCCAGCAGCCAAGATACCCACCGTCGGACCGGGGAGCTGTTTTTT; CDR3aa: CASSQDTHRRTGELFF
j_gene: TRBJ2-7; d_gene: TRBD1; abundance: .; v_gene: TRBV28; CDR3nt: TGTGCCAGCAGTTCAGTGGGACAGGGGGCGGACGAGCAGTACTTC; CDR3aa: CASSSVGQGADEQYF
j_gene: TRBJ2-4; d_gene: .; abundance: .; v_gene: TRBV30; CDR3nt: TGTGCCTGGAGTTCATATACCCTAGCCAAAAACATTCAGTACTTC; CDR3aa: CAWSSYTLAKNIQYF
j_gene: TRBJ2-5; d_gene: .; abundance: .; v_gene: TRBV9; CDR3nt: TGTGCCAGCAGCGTCGAGGGTCTAGGAGAGACCCAGTACTTC; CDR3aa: CASSVEGLGETQYF
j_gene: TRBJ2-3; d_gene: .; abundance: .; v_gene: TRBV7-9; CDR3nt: TGTGCCAGCAGCGCCAGACCAGGAGAGTGGACAGATACGCAGTATTTT; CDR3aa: CASSARPGEWTDTQYF
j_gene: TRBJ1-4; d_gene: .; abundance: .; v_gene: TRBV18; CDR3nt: TGTGCCAGCTCACCGGGGGCGACTAATGAAAAACTGTTTTTT; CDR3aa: CASSPGATNEKLFF
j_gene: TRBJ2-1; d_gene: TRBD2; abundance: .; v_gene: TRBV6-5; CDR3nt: TGTGCCAGCAGTGGGGTGGCTAGCGGGGACAATGAGCAGTTCTTC; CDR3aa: CASSGVASGDNEQFF
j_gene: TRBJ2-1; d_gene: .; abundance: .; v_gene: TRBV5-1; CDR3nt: TGCGCCAGCAGCTTGGGCTCGGGCTCCTACAATGAGCAGTTCTTC; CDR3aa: CASSLGSGSYNEQFF
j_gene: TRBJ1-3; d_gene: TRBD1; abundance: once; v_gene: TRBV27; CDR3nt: TGTGCCAGCAGTTTATCGGGACAGAACTCTGGAAACACCATATATTTT; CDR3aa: CASSLSGQNSGNTIYF
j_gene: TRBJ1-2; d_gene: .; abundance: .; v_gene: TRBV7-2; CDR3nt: TGTGCCAGCAGCTTATCTAACTATGGCTACACCTTC; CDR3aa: CASSLSNYGYTF
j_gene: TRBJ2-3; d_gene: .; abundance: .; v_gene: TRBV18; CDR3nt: TGTGCCAGCTCCCCGGGACGGAGCCTTAAGTTGGATACGCAGTATTTT; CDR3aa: CASSPGRSLKLDTQYF
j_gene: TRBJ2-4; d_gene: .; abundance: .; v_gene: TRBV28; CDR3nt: TGTGCCAGCAGTTCAACCCCAGGCCGGTGGGCCATTCAGTACTTC; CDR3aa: CASSSTPGRWAIQYF
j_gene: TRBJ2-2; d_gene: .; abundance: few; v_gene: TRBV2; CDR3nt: TGTGCCAGCAGTTTTGGTCAGGGGTACGGGGAGCTGTTTTTT; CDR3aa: CASSFGQGYGELFF
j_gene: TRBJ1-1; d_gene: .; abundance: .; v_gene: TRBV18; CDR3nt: TGTGCCAGCTCACCCCTCCACAGGGAGGGGAATGAAGCTTTCTTT; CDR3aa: CASSPLHREGNEAFF
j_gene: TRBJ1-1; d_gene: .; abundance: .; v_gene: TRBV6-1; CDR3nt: TGTGCCAGCATTGCGGAGGGGGTTGAAGCTTTCTTT; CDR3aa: CASIAEGVEAFF